Each of the 21 T cell receptor beta chains below was sequenced from the same sample in a study of T cells in Graves' hyperthyroidism and ophthalmopathy. The TCR beta CDR3 regions underwent amplification using RNA transcripts as the source. Researchers ran a first-round RT-PCR on the TCR CDR3 using the HTBI primer set. TCRdb called the multiplex PCR reads again in MiXCR, with one record for every CDR3 protein. The repertoire holds 370,000 or so distinct CDR3 sequences, with more than 20% as singletons. Sequencing was performed on blood. All receptors come from a man over 45 with Graves' hyperthyroidism.

This clonotype was picked up many times. This rearrangement joins TRBV7-6 to TRBJ2-7; weak D call: TRBD1 (6 bases). Germline V gives CDR1 SGHVS, CDR2 FNYEAQ. CDR3 length: 14 residues. The ends were cut back, 4 bases at V and 2 bases at J, with 12 bases in the middle. The CDR3 region has the DNA TGTGCCAGCAGCTCCCGACAGGAGACCTACGAGCAGTACTTC. Amino acids: CASSSRQETYEQYF.

This clonotype has ten or more counts. The V gene is TRBV28, the J gene TRBJ2-2; D ambiguous. Per germline, CDR1 MDHEN and CDR2 SYDVKM. Trimming took 5 bases from V and 1 from J, leaving 5 bases between them. The CDR3 has 13 residues. In nucleotides, the CDR3 is TGTGCCAGCAGTGACGGGAACACCGGGGAGCTGTTTTTT. As protein: CASSDGNTGELFF. The complete variable domain, with remaining parts taken from reference TRBV28 and TRBJ2-2, reads DVKVTQSSRYLVKRTGEKVFLECVQDMDHENMFWYRQDPGLGLRLIYFSYDVKMKEKGDIPEGYSVSREKKERFSLILESASTNQTSMYLCASSDGNTGELFFGEGSRLTVL.

On this clonotype: A clone one base away is much larger, so this may be a read error. The chain is built from TRBV3-1 and TRBJ1-1; D not resolved. CDR1 and CDR2 (germline): LGHDT, YNNKEL (reference sequence). V was trimmed by 2 bases and J by 0 bases, leaving 1 base between them. The CDR3 totals 12 residues. As DNA, the CDR3 is TGTGCCAGCAGCCAACTGAACACTGAAGCTTTCTTT. Protein product: CASSQLNTEAFF.

The chain links TRBV7-9 to TRBJ2-7; possible D gene TRBD1, 5 bases. CDR1 is SEHNR, CDR2 FQNEAQ, per germline (reference sequence). The CDR3 has 13 residues. The V end was cut by 2 bases, the J end by 10 bases, with 15 bases between. CDR3 bases: TGTGCCAGCAGCTTACCCGAAGGGGCAGATCAGTACTTC. Translated: CASSLPEGADQYF.

There are many counts of this clonotype. The chain couples TRBV7-3 to TRBJ2-7, with D possibly being TRBD2 (5 bases). The V gene lost 0 bases and the J gene lost 4 bases, with 13 bases spanning the gap. The germline V gene has CDR1 SGHTA and CDR2 FQGTGA. The CDR3 sequence is 15 residues long. In nucleotides, the CDR3 is TGTGCCAGCAGCTTAACCGGGGTCCTCCCATACGAGCAGTACTTC. This codes for CASSLTGVLPYEQYF.

This clonotype has just a few counts. The rearrangement joins TRBV6-1 to TRBJ1-2; TRBD1 matches at 12 bases. The germline V gene encodes CDR1 MNHNS and CDR2 SASEGT. CDR3 length equals 16 residues. V lost 6 bases, J lost 4 bases, and 9 bases stayed unmatched. CDR3 in DNA: TGTGCCAGCAGACAAATCGGGACAGGGGGCAGCTATGGCTACACCTTC. This translates into CASRQIGTGGSYGYTF.

This clonotype has ten or more counts. J is TRBJ2-3 and V is TRBV5-1, with 8 positions matching TRBD2. Germline CDR1 and CDR2: SGHRS and YFSETQ. The length of the CDR3 is 14 residues. V was pared by 5 bases and J by 1 base, with 3 bases of the junction left unmatched. CDR3 nucleotides: TGCGCCAGCAGAACAGCGGGAGGCACAGATACGCAGTATTTT. It yields the protein CASRTAGGTDTQYF.

This clonotype was detected ten times or more. This rearrangement joins TRBV28 to TRBJ1-4; TRBD1 agrees at 7 bases. The CDR3 is made up of 14 amino acids. Per the germline V gene, CDR1 is MDHEN and CDR2 is SYDVKM. The V gene end was trimmed by 6 bases and the J gene end by 10 bases; junction bases not matched to a gene: 11. The CDR3 DNA sequence: TGTGCCAGCAGGGCTCCAGGGGGAGAGGGAAAACTGTTTTTT. It specifies CASRAPGGEGKLFF.

V is TRBV6-1 and J is TRBJ2-5, with 8 bases lining up with TRBD1. The ends lost 8 bases at V and 4 bases at J; junction bases unmatched: 9. This CDR3 comprises 14 residues. The germline CDR1 and CDR2 sequences are MNHNS and SASEGT. Here the CDR3 reads CASGRTTGVETQYF. The CDR3 bases are TGTGCCAGCGGGAGGACGACAGGGGTAGAGACCCAGTACTTC.

This clonotype was picked up many times. The V gene is TRBV2, the J gene TRBJ2-6, with D possibly TRBD1 on 5 matching bases. The CDR3 runs 15 residues. The V end lost 3 bases, the J end lost 2 bases, and 8 bases lay between the germline ends. Germline V gene lookup returns CDR1 SNHLY and CDR2 FYNNEI. The CDR3 reads CASSEDMTGANVLTF. The CDR3 DNA sequence: TGTGCCAGCAGTGAGGACATGACTGGGGCCAACGTCCTGACTTTC.

This clonotype was detected a few times. This chain uses TRBV3-1 with TRBJ2-7, with 8 bases lining up with TRBD2. After removal of 0 bases from V and 6 bases from J, the junction contained 7 bases not matched to a gene. Germline values: CDR1 LGHDT, CDR2 YNNKEL (reference sequence). The CDR3 runs to 15 residues. The CDR3 DNA sequence: TGTGCCAGCAGCCAAGATCCAGCGGGAGTTGGCGAGCAGTACTTC. It translates to CASSQDPAGVGEQYF.

The J gene is TRBJ2-2, the V gene TRBV24-1; 7 bases map to TRBD2. The germline CDR1 and CDR2 sequences are KGHDR and SFDVKD. The V and J ends lost 6 bases and 4 bases, in that order; junction bases with no gene match: 1. The CDR3 loop spans 13 amino acids. Here the CDR3 reads CATSSGTTGELFF. In nucleotides, the CDR3 is TGTGCCACCAGTAGCGGGACCACCGGGGAGCTGTTTTTT.

This clonotype was detected many times. This rearrangement joins TRBV11-1 to TRBJ2-7; 8 positions agree with TRBD2. Germline V lookup: CDR1 SGHAT, CDR2 FQDESV (reference sequence). V shed 5 bases, J shed 6 bases, and the junction held 9 bases outside the gene matches. The length of the CDR3 is 14 residues. The CDR3 protein is CASSSLGAGGEQYF. The CDR3 bases are TGTGCCAGCAGCAGCCTGGGGGCGGGAGGCGAGCAGTACTTC. Full variable domain (rest looked up from reference TRBV11-1 and TRBJ2-7): EAEVAQSPRYKITEKSQAVAFWCDPISGHATLYWYRQILGQGPELLVQFQDESVVDDSQLPKDRFSAERLKGVDSTLKIQPAELGDSAMYLCASSSLGAGGEQYFGPGTRLTVT.

The rearrangement links TRBV5-1 to TRBJ2-1; D gene ambiguous. V was pared by 4 bases and J by 1 base, with 9 bases between. The CDR3 is 14 residues long. The V gene's germline CDR1 is SGHRS and CDR2 YFSETQ. CDR3 DNA: TGCGCCAGCAGCCCGGTGGCTTCCTACAATGAGCAGTTCTTC. Translation gives CASSPVASYNEQFF.

V and J are TRBV12-3 or TRBV12-4 and TRBJ2-4; 7 nucleotides line up with TRBD2. The CDR3 runs 14 residues. V lost 3 bases to trimming and J lost 3 bases; unmatched junction nucleotides: 2. CDR3 coding DNA: TGTGCCAGCAGTTTTGCGGGAGTCAAAAACATTCAGTACTTC. Residues: CASSFAGVKNIQYF.

This clonotype has more than one count but fewer than ten. The chain recombines TRBV20-1 with TRBJ1-2; D unclear. The CDR3 is 16 residues long. CDR1 is DFQATT and CDR2 is SNEGSKA in the germline V gene (reference sequence). V lost 3 bases to trimming and J lost 0 bases, with 17 bases between them. This CDR3 reads CSARHPWTGANYGYTF. The CDR3 DNA reads TGCAGTGCTAGGCACCCCTGGACCGGGGCTAACTATGGCTACACCTTC.

The chain is built from TRBV5-1 and TRBJ2-7; D is uncertain. The germline V gene has CDR1 SGHRS and CDR2 YFSETQ. This CDR3 is 14 amino acids long. V lost 4 bases and J 3 bases, leaving 14 bases between the germline ends. The CDR3 nucleotides read TGCGCCAGCAGCCCCGCGCCAGGAAACTACGAGCAGTACTTC. Translating it yields CASSPAPGNYEQYF.

This clonotype has only a few counts. The V gene is TRBV27, the J gene TRBJ2-7; 9 bases fit TRBD1. The germline CDR1 and CDR2 sequences are MNHEY and SMNVEV (reference sequence). This CDR3 comprises 14 residues. V was pared by 5 bases and J by 5 bases, with 7 bases of the junction left unmatched. CDR3 loop: CASSTRTGVNEQYF. The CDR3 bases are TGTGCCAGCAGTACTAGGACAGGGGTGAACGAGCAGTACTTC.

Comment on this clonotype: A read error may explain this, as a much larger clone is one base away. The rearrangement links TRBV11-1 to TRBJ1-1; D is uncertain. The length of the CDR3 is 14 residues. Germline assignment: CDR1 SGHAT and CDR2 FQDESV (reference sequence). The CDR3 DNA follows: TGTGCCAGCGGCTTAGACGGAACGAACACTGAAGCTTTCTTT. This gives the protein CASGLDGTNTEAFF.

The rearrangement joins TRBV10-1 to TRBJ2-3; 9 nucleotides agree with TRBD1. This CDR3 has 17 residues. The germline CDR1 and CDR2 sequences are WNHNN and SYGVQD (reference sequence). V dropped 2 bases and J dropped 4; count of bases not matched to a gene: 10. CDR3: CASSEGPGQGIPDTQYF. CDR3 sequence (DNA): TGCGCCAGCAGTGAGGGCCCCGGACAGGGGATCCCAGATACGCAGTATTTT.

The gene calls are TRBV30 and TRBJ1-1; D possibly corresponds to TRBD1 (6 bases). Looked up from germline, CDR1 is GTSNPN and CDR2 is SVGIG (reference sequence). Trimming left V 4 bases short and J 1 base short, with 13 bases between. CDR3 length: 14 amino acids. CDR3 coding DNA: TGTGCCTGGATCCCCAGGGGATGGAACACTGAAGCTTTCTTT. Encoded protein: CAWIPRGWNTEAFF.